This TCR beta chain was sequenced for a study of cytomegalovirus exposure and HLA in healthy donors. Study findings and constraints: A missense variant in DCLRE1C was later tied to TCR beta V- and J-gene trimming. Analyses of presence and absence presupposed an approximately uniform sequencing depth across donors.

The PCR had 60 Vbeta and 13 Jbeta primers. Clones were read by immunoSEQ multiplex PCR, and TCRdb kept only the in-frame ones, dropping some. The table includes under 200,000 clones, around 67% detected once. The CDR3 runs to 15 residues. Looked up from germline, CDR1 is SGHRS and CDR2 is YFSETQ. The trim removed 7 bases at V and 4 bases at J, leaving 10 bases unmatched. Remarks on this clone: Antigen: not known.

The sequencing input was PBMCs. The chain carries TRBV5-1 and TRBJ2-1; TRBD2 aligns across 8 bases. This clonotype was obtained from a woman aged 18-29 years in good health and CMV-seropositive. The CDR3 sequence: CASAKSGGGYNEQFF. CDR3 nucleotide sequence: TGCGCCAGCGCCAAGTCGGGCGGGGGGTACAATGAGCAGTTCTTC.